This T cell receptor (beta chain) was recovered during a study of regulatory T cells in long-lasting Graves disease. Looking at the study overall: Graves' cases, newly diagnosed, had used antithyroid drugs under 3 months.

CDR3 regions were amplified by Arm-PCR using iRepertoire HTBI primers to build TCR beta libraries. TCRdb reanalysed the multiplex PCR reads using MiXCR and keeps one entry per CDR3 protein. The sample lists about 350,000 distinct CDR3 sequences, over 15% occurring once. The CDR3 is 12 residues long. Germline CDR1 and CDR2: MNHNS and SASEGT. This sample's time point: newly diagnosed GD, antithyroid drugs for less than 3 months. PBMC-derived RNA was used for the TCR library. With regard to this clonotype: Its cognate antigen is unknown. A much larger clone differs by one base, so this may be a read error.

Study observations and caveats: For persistent Graves' patients, TCR diversity was lower than for newly diagnosed ones.

The same sample was also used in a study of T cells in Graves' hyperthyroidism and ophthalmopathy. That work states: Blood samples included most of the expanded thyroid clonotypes exceeding 0.001.

Sequences were derived from peripheral blood mononuclear cells (PBMCs), sampled at new diagnosis, from a patient treated with antithyroid drugs. This sequence joins TRBV6-1 and TRBJ1-1, with D perhaps TRBD1 (5 bases). This sequence was found in a man aged 35-49 years with Graves disease. The DNA for the CDR3 is TGTGCCAGCAGCCGGGGCTGGACTGAAGTTTTCTTT. It is translated as CASSRGWTEVFF.